Shown below are 26 T cell receptor beta chains from a single sample sequenced in a study of shared clonotypes between healthy human individuals. TCRdb's table, derived via immunoSEQ multiplex PCR, lists solely in-frame clones and lacks some. The sample includes about 2.3 million clones, roughly 92% of them seen just once. Source material: naive CD4+ T cells from PBMCs. Subset indicated: CD45RA+ positively selected. These receptors were taken from a man aged 18 to 30 in good health. Some clones in this sample may be carry-over from other donors' samples.

Comments on this clone: Other DNA sequences in this specimen translate into the identical CDR3. This chain connects TRBV6-5 to TRBJ1-1, with D perhaps TRBD1 (6 bases). V was clipped by 2 bases and J by 5 bases, with 12 bases between them. This CDR3 region has 14 residues. The germline V gene encodes CDR1 MNHEY and CDR2 SVGAGI. The CDR3 DNA sequence: TGTGCCAGCAGTTACGAGGGAGGGGGGACTGAAGCTTTCTTT. It specifies CASSYEGGGTEAFF.

The chain recombines TRBV6-6 with TRBJ1-1, with D hard to call. The germline CDR1 and CDR2 sequences are MNHNY and SVGAGI (reference sequence). The CDR3 totals 11 residues. Between the trimmed V and J ends, which lost 7 bases and 10 bases, there was a span of 13 bases. The CDR3 DNA sequence: TGTGCCAGCATTGGGTACGAGGTAGCTTTCTTT. Amino acid sequence: CASIGYEVAFF.

The chain uses TRBV19 and TRBJ2-3; 11 nucleotides align to TRBD2. Germline V gives CDR1 LNHDA, CDR2 SQIVND (reference sequence). The V segment lost 5 bases and the J segment 6 bases; nucleotides outside the gene matches: 7. The length of the CDR3 is 15 residues. CDR3 residues: CASSFSGRALDTQYF. As DNA, the CDR3 is TGTGCCAGTAGTTTTAGCGGGAGGGCCCTCGATACGCAGTATTTT. The whole variable domain, remainder taken from reference TRBV19 and TRBJ2-3, is DGGITQSPKYLFRKEGQNVTLSCEQNLNHDAMYWYRQDPGQGLRLIYYSQIVNDFQKGDIAEGYSVSREKKESFPLTVTSAQKNPTAFYLCASSFSGRALDTQYFGPGTRLTVL.

The rearrangement links TRBV18 to TRBJ2-7; unclear D gene. Germline-derived CDR1 and CDR2 are KGHSH and LQKENI. This CDR3 has 16 amino acids. Trimming took off 3 bases at V and 4 bases at J, with 19 bases between the two ends. The CDR3 DNA is TGTGCCAGCTCACCGAGACTTGACACGGGCCTTTACGAGCAGTACTTC. It is translated as CASSPRLDTGLYEQYF.

The CDR3 loop reads CASSHASGRGYNEQFF. The CDR3 DNA is TGCGCCAGCAGCCATGCTAGCGGGAGGGGATACAATGAGCAGTTCTTC. This chain joins TRBV4-1 and TRBJ2-1; 12 nucleotides line up with TRBD2. V gave up 3 bases and J gave up 4 bases; unmatched junction bases: 4. Germline CDR1 and CDR2: MGHRA and YSYEKL. This CDR3 has 16 residues.

The V and J genes are TRBV5-1 and TRBJ1-3; 8 positions match TRBD1. The CDR3 is made up of 15 amino acids. Per the germline V gene, CDR1 is SGHRS and CDR2 is YFSETQ. V lost 0 bases and J lost 6; bases outside the gene matches: 5. In DNA, the CDR3 is TGCGCCAGCAGCTTGGGGGACAGGACCCCAAACACCATATATTTT. Translating gives CASSLGDRTPNTIYF.

This chain connects TRBV4-3 to TRBJ1-2; D call uncertain. The CDR3 sequence is 15 residues long. With 0 bases removed from V and 7 bases from J, the gap between germline ends came to 15 bases. In germline, CDR1 is LGHNA, CDR2 YSLEER. The CDR3 DNA reads as TGCGCCAGCAGCCAAGAATATACGGAGAAGGGTGGCTACACCTTC. Amino acids: CASSQEYTEKGGYTF.

The V call is TRBV30, the J call TRBJ1-1; a weak D match, TRBD1 (6 bases). This CDR3 is built from 12 residues. Trimming removed 0 bases at V and 7 bases at J, with 9 bases between. The germline CDR1 and CDR2 sequences are GTSNPN and SVGIG (reference sequence). The CDR3 nucleotides are TGTGCCTGGAGTGTACGACAGGATGAAGCTTTCTTT. It codes for CAWSVRQDEAFF.

The rearrangement links TRBV15 to TRBJ1-3, with D unclear. The germline V gene encodes CDR1 LNHNV and CDR2 YYDKDF (reference sequence). V was shortened by 1 base and J by 3 bases, with 16 bases between the two germline ends. The CDR3 is made up of 17 amino acids. The CDR3 reads CATSRVGAGEGGNTIYF. CDR3 DNA: TGTGCCACCAGCAGAGTTGGAGCGGGAGAAGGTGGAAACACCATATATTTT.

This clone has a single count. The chain combines TRBV15 with TRBJ2-1; the D gene is possibly TRBD2 (6 bases). The germline V gene encodes CDR1 LNHNV and CDR2 YYDKDF (reference sequence). The CDR3 runs 15 residues. Trimming removed 2 bases from V and 4 bases from J, with 12 bases in between. The DNA for the CDR3 is TGTGCCACCAGCAGATCCCGGGACTCGTACAATGAGCAGTTCTTC. This codes for CATSRSRDSYNEQFF.

CDR3 residues: CASSLTSGLYNEQFF. As DNA, the CDR3 is TGTGCCAGCAGCTTAACTAGCGGCCTCTACAATGAGCAGTTCTTC. This chain joins TRBV11-2 and TRBJ2-1, with 8 bases that match TRBD2. J gave up 3 bases and V 2 bases, and 3 bases lay outside the gene matches. Germline V gene sequence: CDR1 SGHAT, CDR2 FQNNGV. The CDR3 runs to 15 residues.

This clone was seen once. This chain uses TRBV19 with TRBJ2-3; no firm D call. V was clipped by 2 bases and J by 4 bases, with 10 bases between them. Germline V CDR1 and CDR2: LNHDA, SQIVND (reference sequence). This CDR3 is 14 amino acids long. The CDR3 here is CASSITPGPDTQYF. CDR3 nucleotides: TGTGCCAGTAGTATAACTCCCGGCCCAGATACGCAGTATTTT.

In its sample, this clone was seen once. The genes are TRBV6-1 and TRBJ2-5, with 10 bases matching TRBD1. The ends lost 6 bases at V and 4 bases at J; junction bases unmatched: 8. The CDR3 contains 15 residues. From germline, CDR1 is MNHNS and CDR2 SASEGT. For the CDR3, the DNA is TGTGCCAGCAGAGAACTGACAGGGGGCAGAGAGACCCAGTACTTC. Translating gives CASRELTGGRETQYF.

The chain employs TRBV11-2 and TRBJ2-1, with 11 bases that match TRBD2. CDR1 and CDR2 (germline): SGHAT, FQNNGV. This CDR3 region has 15 residues. Germline trimming cut 8 bases from V and 5 bases from J; bases unmatched to any gene: 8. The CDR3 spells CASATGTSGNNEQFF. CDR3 in DNA: TGTGCCAGCGCCACCGGGACTAGCGGAAACAATGAGCAGTTCTTC.

The chain recombines TRBV2 with TRBJ2-7; 10 bases align to TRBD2. The CDR3 has 17 amino acids. CDR1 is SNHLY and CDR2 is FYNNEI in the germline V gene. The trim removed 3 bases at V and 2 bases at J, leaving 10 bases unmatched. The CDR3, as DNA: TGTGCCAGCAGTGACTCTTCGACTAGCGGGCCCCCCTACGAGCAGTACTTC. This encodes CASSDSSTSGPPYEQYF.

The rearrangement uses TRBV4-3 and TRBJ1-6; D gene ambiguous. Between the trimmed V and J ends, which lost 0 bases and 10 bases, there was a span of 7 bases. The CDR3 covers 13 residues. Germline CDR1 is LGHNA and CDR2 is YSLEER. The CDR3 spells CASSQDTQSPLHF. The CDR3 DNA reads TGCGCCAGCAGCCAAGATACCCAGTCACCCCTCCACTTT.

The table lists this clone with a count of one. This chain uses TRBV5-6 with TRBJ1-5; D gene ambiguous. V gave up 0 bases and J gave up 2 bases, with 15 bases separating them. Germline V CDR1 and CDR2: SGHDT, YYEEEE. The CDR3 has 17 amino acids. The CDR3 DNA reads as TGTGCCAGCAGCTTGGCCGGACGGGTGGGCGGCAATCAGCCCCAGCATTTT. This sequence encodes CASSLAGRVGGNQPQHF.

The V gene is TRBV7-9, the J gene TRBJ1-4; D is unresolved. The CDR3 loop spans 15 amino acids. Germline CDR1 SEHNR, CDR2 FQNEAQ (reference sequence). Between the trimmed V and J ends, which lost 1 base and 3 bases, there was a span of 9 bases. CDR3 in DNA: TGTGCCAGCAGCTTAGTTTCGGGCTCTAATGAAAAACTGTTTTTT. It translates to CASSLVSGSNEKLFF. Together with reference TRBV7-9 and TRBJ1-4, the CDR3 gives the full variable domain: DTGVSQNPRHKITKRGQNVTFRCDPISEHNRLYWYRQTLGQGPEFLTYFQNEAQLEKSRLLSDRFSAERPKGSFSTLEIQRTEQGDSAMYLCASSLVSGSNEKLFFGSGTQLSVL.

A word on this clone: The same CDR3 also results from other DNA sequences found in this sample. J is TRBJ1-1 and V is TRBV5-1, with D tentatively TRBD1 (5 bases). The germline gives CDR1 SGHRS, CDR2 YFSETQ. Trimming stripped 0 bases from V and 1 base from J, with 7 bases between. The CDR3 runs 14 residues. CDR3 loop: CASSLAGSNTEAFF. The CDR3, as DNA: TGCGCCAGCAGCTTGGCAGGGTCGAACACTGAAGCTTTCTTT.

This clone has only one observation. The chain combines TRBV28 with TRBJ2-5, with D possibly being TRBD1 (6 bases). V lost 4 bases, J lost 6 bases, and 9 bases lay in between. Germline CDR1 MDHEN, CDR2 SYDVKM. The CDR3 runs 12 residues. CDR3 in amino acids: CASSSTGKTQYF. CDR3 nucleotide sequence: TGTGCCAGCAGTTCCACAGGGAAGACCCAGTACTTC. The whole variable domain, remainder taken from reference TRBV28 and TRBJ2-5, is DVKVTQSSRYLVKRTGEKVFLECVQDMDHENMFWYRQDPGLGLRLIYFSYDVKMKEKGDIPEGYSVSREKKERFSLILESASTNQTSMYLCASSSTGKTQYFGPGTRLLVL.

The chain is built from TRBV11-2 and TRBJ2-7; 10 bases line up with TRBD2. J was trimmed by 9 bases and V by 2 bases; bases with no gene match: 7. Germline CDR1 SGHAT, CDR2 FQNNGV. The CDR3 is 14 residues long. CDR3 bases: TGTGCCAGCAGCTTACTAGCGGGAGTATCGGCGCAGTACTTC. Translating it yields CASSLLAGVSAQYF.

A note on this clone: Other DNA sequences in this specimen translate into the identical CDR3. The chain uses TRBV6-1 and TRBJ2-7; 13 bases are a match to TRBD2. The CDR3 totals 15 residues. Unmatched junction bases numbered 3, after V lost 5 bases and J lost 2 bases. From germline, CDR1 is MNHNS and CDR2 SASEGT. The CDR3 reads CASSSGLAGPYEQYF. In DNA form, the CDR3 reads TGTGCCAGCAGTTCGGGACTAGCGGGACCCTACGAGCAGTACTTC.

The chain has TRBV6-1 and TRBJ2-3; 8 bases are a match to TRBD2. The CDR3 sequence is 15 residues long. In germline, CDR1 is MNHNS, CDR2 SASEGT. V was pared by 3 bases and J by 7 bases, with 9 bases of the junction left unmatched. Written as DNA, the CDR3 is TGTGCCAGCAGTGAGGTAGCGGGACTTCTGCATACGCAGTATTTT. This codes for CASSEVAGLLHTQYF.

The rearrangement links TRBV11-2 to TRBJ2-7; 9 nucleotides match TRBD2. Germline values: CDR1 SGHAT, CDR2 FQNNGV. V gave up 3 bases and J gave up 6 bases; unmatched junction bases: 9. The CDR3 covers 15 residues. CDR3 sequence (DNA): TGTGCCAGCAGCTTCAGAATGGCTAGCGGGACCGAGCAGTACTTC. Its translation is CASSFRMASGTEQYF.

J is TRBJ2-7 and V is TRBV6-6; possible D gene TRBD1, 5 bases. Germline V gene lookup returns CDR1 MNHNY and CDR2 SVGAGI (reference sequence). The CDR3 is made up of 12 amino acids. V was pared by 6 bases and J by 3 bases, with 9 bases between. CDR3: CASSLTGYEQYF. The CDR3, as DNA: TGTGCCAGCAGCCTTACAGGCTACGAGCAGTACTTC.

This clone was detected once. The rearrangement links TRBV28 to TRBJ2-4; 8 nucleotides match TRBD1. CDR3 size: 17 residues. Germline CDR1 reads MDHEN; CDR2 reads SYDVKM. V shed 3 bases and J 2 bases; nucleotides not matched to a gene: 9. This CDR3 reads CASSFRQGLITKNIQYF. The CDR3 DNA reads as TGTGCCAGCAGTTTCCGACAGGGGCTTATTACCAAAAACATTCAGTACTTC. Drawing the rest from reference TRBV28 and TRBJ2-4, the complete variable domain is DVKVTQSSRYLVKRTGEKVFLECVQDMDHENMFWYRQDPGLGLRLIYFSYDVKMKEKGDIPEGYSVSREKKERFSLILESASTNQTSMYLCASSFRQGLITKNIQYFGAGTRLSVL.